This T cell receptor (beta chain) comes out of a study of cytomegalovirus exposure and HLA in healthy donors (dated by TCRdb to 2015 to 2018). Broadly, across the study: An earlier analysis of some 500 of the donors reported 250 to 300 Gb of sequence data and some 120 million unique TCR beta sequences from 150 million to 200 million T cells. The study aimed to test whether signatures of past pathogen exposure could be identified by cataloging public T cell receptors. About 5 DR-DQ haplotypes were handled as single units for association and clustering, since linkage in the cohort was strong. Donor age, sex, ethnicity and CMV serostatus were compiled together with the repertoire data. On average, around 240,000 unique TCR beta nucleotide sequences were sequenced per donor among about 400 genotyped donors of the cohort, with 15% to 20% of those sequences being non-productive. A later analysis re-examined previously published TCR beta repertoires from more than 600 donors and added high-resolution HLA genotyping to investigate patterns of TCR occurrence. Around 300 gigabases of sequencing data and roughly 90 million unique TCR sequences were included in an early release covering roughly 600 HLA-typed donors. In a later genetic analysis, genome-wide SNP genotypes for 398 of the 666 donors were used, and that subset was treated as a discovery cohort. Rather than drawing on any new phenotypic data, the later analysis identified candidate immune exposures from TCR beta sequences and the way those sequences occurred across donors. Of the roughly 400 genotyped donors, around 81% fell in the genetic ancestry cluster associated with self-reported Caucasian donors. The number of donors typed differed by locus, with about 629-640 for A, B, C, DRB1 and DQB1, approximately 500 for DQA1, 600 to 610 for DPA1, and about 450 for DPB1. The study combined high-throughput TCR immunosequencing, statistical association of individual TCRs with disease status, and machine learning to predict cytomegalovirus infection status. The study profiled the T cell repertoires of hundreds of subjects by immunosequencing and related them to cytomegalovirus serostatus. Class I and class II HLA loci were covered by the typing at four-digit resolution. In addition to the first cohort of around 670 subjects, a separate validation cohort of some 120 different subjects was used. In an earlier analysis of several hundred of the donors, high-throughput TCR beta sequencing was used to judge whether each TCR beta V gene segment behaved as functional or pseudogenic. All discovery cohort repertoires had been generated on a single sequencing platform. Summary of the overall study and its limitations: Because HLA typing was missing for some donors at each locus, association tests included only the typed subset. According to a later analysis, parvovirus B19, influenza, CMV and Epstein-Barr virus appeared linked to several top co-occurrence clusters. CMV serostatus was the only immune exposure information available for the cohort. In a later analysis, most CMV-associated TCR beta chains were found to appear HLA-restricted, with HLA associations seemingly driven largely by CMV exposure. Compared with the approximately 600-donor mean, donors in an Asian-associated ancestry cluster had fewer N-insertions in productive TCRs, according to a later genetic analysis. A further reported finding was that TCR beta sequences accurately predicted the HLA-A and HLA-B alleles for most subjects in the first cohort. About 17 rarely observed V segments, including chromosome 9 orphons, were excluded from the earlier analysis of about 600 of the donors because counts were too low. An association between a missense DCLRE1C variant and V-gene and J-gene trimming of TCR beta chains was found in a later genetic analysis and replicated in an independent cohort. In a later analysis, the rate of TCR association differed among HLA loci, with DRB1 alleles having the most associated TCRs and HLA-C alleles having the fewest. A total of 150 or so TCR beta chains were listed by the study as associated with cytomegalovirus. In a later analysis, HLA-associated TCR beta chains showed more clonal expansion and lower generation probabilities than non-associated chains that were equally common. Specific HLA alleles were associated with 15,000 to 20,000 TCR beta sequences at a false discovery rate of 0.05 in a later analysis. Strong co-occurrence of HLA alleles, especially DR and DQ, made assigning TCR associations to individual alleles difficult. An earlier analysis of around 540 of the donors showed that most TCR beta V segments appeared in productive rearrangements either about 87% or about 30% of the time, which broadly matched IMGT annotations. Correlated functional status among segregating V segments might reflect linkage disequilibrium, but an unknown experimental factor could not be ruled out. The authors suggested that the approach could potentially be generalized to other disease states and immunological phenotypes. The cohort was sequenced for TCR beta chains only, and without alpha or paired-chain data the features that could be detected were limited. The classifier was reported to diagnose cytomegalovirus status with high specificity and sensitivity in both the original cohort and the validation cohort. A cluster of highly shared sequence variants was judged likely to represent a technical artifact of the sequencing pipeline. A few of the identified cytomegalovirus-associated TCR beta chains were confirmed in vitro to be specific for cytomegalovirus antigens. Roughly uniform sequencing depth across donors was assumed in presence/absence analyses, although this assumption may not hold. While some public TCRs were present in many individuals, most TCR sequences turned up only very rarely across donors.

The cohort consisted of some 730 healthy bone marrow donors. Cohort members were all nominally healthy when sampled, although unrecorded immune exposures were likely present. The donor tested CMV seropositive and was one of the 289 seropositive cohort members. Each donor provided a peripheral blood sample, and peripheral blood mononuclear cells were used for TCR beta sequencing. Genomic DNA extraction from the blood cell samples was performed with the Qiagen DNeasy Blood Extraction Kit. The library was made by the immunoSEQ multiplex PCR assay. A mixture of 60 forward primers for TCR Vbeta segments and 13 reverse primers for TCR Jbeta segments was used in the multiplex PCR. A multiplex PCR assay on genomic DNA amplified the CDR3 region of rearranged TCR beta genes. The Illumina HiSeq System was used to sequence the amplified TCR beta libraries as 87-base-pair reads. From the authors' description of their analysis: A later analysis tallied roughly 80 million unique TCR beta chains across the 550 to 850 repertoires, and around 10 million of those chains were shared by two or more donors. Raw reads were error-corrected and collapsed into unique sequences with a nearest-neighbor algorithm that merged closely related sequences to remove PCR and sequencing errors. CDR3 sequences were aligned to IMGT reference sequences to assign V, D and J gene segments. For a sequence to be retained, at least a six-nucleotide match to both a V gene segment and a J gene segment was required. Rearrangements were called productive when the CDR3 lacked stop codons and stayed in frame with V and J; all others were non-productive. CDR3 was defined by IMGT convention, running from the second conserved V-encoded cysteine to the conserved J-encoded phenylalanine. The earlier analysis of approximately 590 of the donors excluded any sequence lacking an unambiguous match to a single V gene segment. In an earlier analysis of roughly 500 of the donors, V segments were called functional above 56.7% productive rearrangements and were called segregating when the between-donor standard deviation exceeded 5%. A statistical classification framework was developed to diagnose cytomegalovirus status using the catalog of TCR beta chain sequences. In a later analysis, V and J genes were assigned by comparing TCR nucleotide sequences against IMGT/GENE-DB human TR gene sequences. The TCRdist pipeline was used in a later analysis to assign CDR3 sequences and most-parsimonious VDJ recombination scenarios. In a later analysis, each TCR beta chain was defined by its CDR3 amino acid sequence together with its V-gene family, and reads without a unique V-gene family were excluded. As a way to deal with suspected cross-contamination and a sequencing artifact, a later analysis dropped approximately 590 nucleotide sequences that were highly shared and had low generation probability. For each public chain, a later analysis derived a clonal expansion index from normalized ranks of inferred template counts within each repertoire. Generation probabilities in a later analysis came from a VDJ recombination model fitted to out-of-frame rearrangements, and those results were checked against IGoR. In a later analysis, TCR-TCR, TCR-HLA and TCR-CMV co-occurrence was scored with hypergeometric tests, and a repertoire-size bias correction was applied to TCR pairs. To estimate false discovery rates, a later analysis permuted the HLA or CMV assignments 20 times. A later analysis grouped co-occurring TCRs with DBSCAN, adding TCRdist sequence similarity when clustering within HLA-allele-positive subsets. For co-occurrence clustering, repertoires with fewer than 30,000 or more than 120,000 public chains were excluded, along with 5 or 6 repertoires with anomalous nucleotide sharing. Imported from immuneACCESS, the table was reduced by TCRdb to in-frame sequences with V and J called. These copies leave out some clones; in studies compared against another copy, an unresolved V gene accounts for under half, and the cause of the remainder is not known. V and J calls and clone size are given by that table; D and trimming were obtained from the DNA. The sample contains over 150,000 clones, more than 60% of them found a single time. The ten largest clones represent about 1.5% of the sample.

To note about this clone: This receptor's antigen is unknown. No much larger clonotype is one base removed from it; base qualities were not supplied.

The receptor was derived from a woman aged 25 to 39 in good health and CMV-seropositive. The material sequenced was PBMCs.

The sequenced DNA: TGTGCCAGCTCACCACGGGCCGGAGGAGGAGGATACACCTTC. The translation is CASSPRAGGGGYTF. The chain is made from TRBV18 and TRBJ1-2; the D gene assignment is ambiguous. The germline V gene specifies KGHSH as CDR1 and LQKENI as CDR2. The CDR3 contains 14 residues, cysteine and phenylalanine counted. The only DNA kept is the CDR3, 42 bases in frame from the first base. The V end loses 1 base and the J end loses 11 bases, and a stretch of 17 bases separates them.